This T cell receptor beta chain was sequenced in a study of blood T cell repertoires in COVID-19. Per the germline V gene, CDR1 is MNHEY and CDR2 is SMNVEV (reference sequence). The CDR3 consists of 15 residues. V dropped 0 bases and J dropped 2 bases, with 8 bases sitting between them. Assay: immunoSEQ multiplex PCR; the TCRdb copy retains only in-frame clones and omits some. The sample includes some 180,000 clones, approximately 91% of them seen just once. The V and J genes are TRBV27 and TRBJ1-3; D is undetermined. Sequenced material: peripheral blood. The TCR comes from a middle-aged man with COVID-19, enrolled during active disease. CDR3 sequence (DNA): TGTGCCAGCAGTTTATCGAGGGCCGCTGGAAACACCATATATTTT. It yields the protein CASSLSRAAGNTIYF.